These 10 T cell receptor beta chains were sequenced from one sample in a study of Ad26.COV2.S vaccination and SARS-CoV-2 variants. Here immunoSEQ multiplex PCR was the method, and the copy in TCRdb shows in-frame clones only, minus some. Among around 270,000 clones, approximately 88% were seen once, and the ten largest hold just under 3%. Described treatment: around 19 received Ad26.COV2.S at low or high dose, single or two shots; 5 received placebo; per-sample allocation not given. Sampling happened 63 days after the first vaccine or placebo injection. The sequences come from peripheral blood, collected in a trial of Ad26.COV2.S vaccine versus placebo. These receptors were taken from a person between 18 and 65 years old who received the Ad26.COV2.S COVID-19 vaccine or a placebo.

This clone has at least ten counts. V usage is TRBV6-2 or TRBV6-3 and J usage is TRBJ2-6, with TRBD1 matching over 9 bases. The CDR3 has 16 amino acids. Losses at the gene ends were 4 bases for V and 2 bases for J; bases not matched to a gene: 3. Per the germline V gene, CDR1 is MNHEY and CDR2 is SVGEGT. CDR3 coding DNA: TGTGCCAGCAGTTCACAGGGGGCCACTGGGGCCAACGTCCTGACTTTC. Protein product: CASSSQGATGANVLTF.

The chain joins TRBV12-5 to TRBJ2-7; no clear D. Germline CDR1 reads LGHNT; CDR2 reads FRNRAP. The ends were cut back, 0 bases at V and 2 bases at J, with 8 bases in the middle. This CDR3 spans 14 amino acids. The CDR3 here is CASGLVAATYEQYF. The CDR3 nucleotides read TGTGCTAGTGGTTTGGTGGCAGCTACCTACGAGCAGTACTTC.

This chain connects TRBV25-1 to TRBJ1-1; no clear D. Germline CDR1 MGHDK, CDR2 SYGVNS. CDR3 size: 13 residues. With 6 bases removed from V and 1 base from J, the gap between germline ends came to 9 bases. The CDR3: CASSQQSNTEAFF. In nucleotides, the CDR3 is TGTGCCAGCAGCCAACAATCGAACACTGAAGCTTTCTTT.

This clone was found once. The chain is built from TRBV15 and TRBJ1-1, with D unresolved. Per the germline V gene, CDR1 is LNHNV and CDR2 is YYDKDF (reference sequence). This CDR3 spans 15 amino acids. V was cut by 0 bases and J by 2 bases, with 10 bases left in between. CDR3 bases: TGTGCCACCAGCAGAGATGCGGGGTATAACACTGAAGCTTTCTTT. This sequence encodes CATSRDAGYNTEAFF.

The rearrangement links TRBV6-1 to TRBJ2-2, with 12 bases that match TRBD2. CDR3 size: 18 residues. V shed 4 bases, J shed 0 bases, and the junction held 6 bases outside the gene matches. Germline V gene sequence: CDR1 MNHNS, CDR2 SASEGT. CDR3 sequence (DNA): TGTGCCAGCAGTGGTCTAGCGGGAGGGATCGCGAACACCGGGGAGCTGTTTTTT. Translating it yields CASSGLAGGIANTGELFF.

CDR3 sequence (DNA): TGCGCCAGTGAAGGACTAGCGGGGGGGCCGACCGGGGAGCTGTTTTTT. It translates to CASEGLAGGPTGELFF. The J gene is TRBJ2-2, the V gene TRBV5-1, with 15 nucleotides matching TRBD2. CDR1 is SGHRS and CDR2 is YFSETQ in the germline V gene. CDR3 length: 16 amino acids. Germline trimming cut 8 bases from V and 5 bases from J; bases unmatched to any gene: 7.

This chain links TRBV6-5 with TRBJ1-1; 8 bases agree with TRBD1. The CDR3 is 14 amino acids. The ends lost 6 bases at V and 6 bases at J; junction bases unmatched: 9. Germline loops: CDR1 MNHEY, CDR2 SVGAGI. This CDR3 is CASRAPWDRPEAFF. In DNA form, the CDR3 reads TGTGCCAGCAGAGCCCCGTGGGACAGGCCTGAAGCTTTCTTT.

The gene calls are TRBV3-1 (or the pseudogene TRBV3-2) and TRBJ2-7; 9 positions match TRBD1. This CDR3 spans 14 amino acids. Germline V lookup: CDR1 LGHDT, CDR2 YNNKEL (reference sequence). Trimming at V came to 3 bases and at J to 4 bases, leaving 4 bases not matched to a gene. CDR3 residues: CASSQGTGLYEQYF. CDR3 DNA sequence: TGTGCCAGCAGCCAGGGGACAGGGCTTTACGAGCAGTACTTC.

The chain employs TRBV27 and TRBJ1-2; the match to TRBD1 covers 7 bases. Germline V gives CDR1 MNHEY, CDR2 SMNVEV (reference sequence). The ends lost 7 bases at V and 5 bases at J; junction bases unmatched: 10. This CDR3 is 14 amino acids long. The CDR3 region has the DNA TGTGCCAGCAAGCGGGACAGAATACCTTATGGCTACACCTTC. The encoded protein is CASKRDRIPYGYTF.

The rearrangement uses TRBV12-2 and TRBJ2-3. TRBV12-2 is designated a pseudogene. CDR3 length equals 17 residues. CDR3 DNA: TGTGCAAGTCGCCCAAAACGGCCCCCGCGCCCCCCAGATACGCAGTATTTT. Residues: CASRPKRPPRPPDTQYF.